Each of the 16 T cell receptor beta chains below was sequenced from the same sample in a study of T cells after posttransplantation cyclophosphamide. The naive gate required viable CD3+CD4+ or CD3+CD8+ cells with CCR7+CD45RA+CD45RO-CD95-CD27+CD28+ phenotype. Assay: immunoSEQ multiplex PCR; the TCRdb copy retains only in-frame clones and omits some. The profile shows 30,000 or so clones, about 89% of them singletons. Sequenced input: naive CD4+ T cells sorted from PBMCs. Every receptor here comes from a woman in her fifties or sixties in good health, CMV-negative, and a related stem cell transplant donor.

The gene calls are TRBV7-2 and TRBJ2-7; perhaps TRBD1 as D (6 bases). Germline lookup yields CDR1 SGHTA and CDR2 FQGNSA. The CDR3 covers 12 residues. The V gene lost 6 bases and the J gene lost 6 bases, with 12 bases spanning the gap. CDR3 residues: CASRKQGLEQYF. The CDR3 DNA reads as TGTGCCAGCAGAAAACAGGGTCTCGAGCAGTACTTC.

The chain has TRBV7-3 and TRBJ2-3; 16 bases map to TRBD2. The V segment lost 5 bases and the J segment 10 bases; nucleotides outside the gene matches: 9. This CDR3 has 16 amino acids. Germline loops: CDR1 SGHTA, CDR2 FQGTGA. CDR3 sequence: CASSPHGTSGGAPQYF. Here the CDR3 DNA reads TGTGCCAGCAGCCCCCATGGGACTAGCGGGGGGGCACCGCAGTATTTT. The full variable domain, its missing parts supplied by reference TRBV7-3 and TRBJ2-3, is GAGVSQTPSNKVTEKGKYVELRCDPISGHTALYWYRQSLGQGPEFLIYFQGTGAADDSGLPNDRFFAVRPEGSVSTLKIQRTERGDSAVYLCASSPHGTSGGAPQYFGPGTRLTVL.

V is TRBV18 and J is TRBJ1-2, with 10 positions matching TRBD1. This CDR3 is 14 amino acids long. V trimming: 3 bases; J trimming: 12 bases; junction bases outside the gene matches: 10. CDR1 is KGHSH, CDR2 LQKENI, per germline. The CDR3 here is CASSPEDRGFLDTF. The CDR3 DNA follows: TGTGCCAGCTCACCCGAGGACAGGGGGTTTTTGGACACCTTC.

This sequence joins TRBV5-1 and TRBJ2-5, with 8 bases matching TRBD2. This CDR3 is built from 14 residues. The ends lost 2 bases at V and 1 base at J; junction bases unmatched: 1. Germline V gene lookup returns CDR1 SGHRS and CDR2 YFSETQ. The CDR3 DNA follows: TGCGCCAGCAGCTTCGGGGGGGGCCAAGAGACCCAGTACTTC. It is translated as CASSFGGGQETQYF.

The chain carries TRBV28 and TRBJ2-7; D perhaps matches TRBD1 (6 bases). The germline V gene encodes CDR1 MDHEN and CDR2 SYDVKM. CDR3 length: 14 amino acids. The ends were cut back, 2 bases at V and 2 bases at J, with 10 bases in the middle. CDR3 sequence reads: CASSLQGITYEQYF. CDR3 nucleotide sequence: TGTGCCAGCAGTTTACAGGGGATTACCTACGAGCAGTACTTC. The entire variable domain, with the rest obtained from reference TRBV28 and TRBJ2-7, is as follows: DVKVTQSSRYLVKRTGEKVFLECVQDMDHENMFWYRQDPGLGLRLIYFSYDVKMKEKGDIPEGYSVSREKKERFSLILESASTNQTSMYLCASSLQGITYEQYFGPGTRLTVT.

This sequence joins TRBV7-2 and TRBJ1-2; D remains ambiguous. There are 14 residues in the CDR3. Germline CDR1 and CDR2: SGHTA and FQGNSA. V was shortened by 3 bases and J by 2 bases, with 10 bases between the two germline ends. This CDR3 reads CASSLEVENYGYTF. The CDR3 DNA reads TGTGCCAGCAGCTTGGAGGTAGAAAACTATGGCTACACCTTC.

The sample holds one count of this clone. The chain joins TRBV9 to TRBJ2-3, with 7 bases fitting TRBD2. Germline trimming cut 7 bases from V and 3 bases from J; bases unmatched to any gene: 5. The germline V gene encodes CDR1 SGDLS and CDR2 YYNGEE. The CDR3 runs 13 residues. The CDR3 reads CASSAGVTDTQYF. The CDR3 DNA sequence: TGTGCCAGCTCCGCGGGGGTGACAGATACGCAGTATTTT.

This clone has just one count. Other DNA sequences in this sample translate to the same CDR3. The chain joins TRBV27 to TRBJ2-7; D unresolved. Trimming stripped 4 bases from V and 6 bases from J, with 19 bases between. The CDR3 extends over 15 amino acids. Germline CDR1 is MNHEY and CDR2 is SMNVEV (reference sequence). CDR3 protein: CASSSVASGAREQYF. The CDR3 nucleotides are TGTGCCAGCAGTTCCGTGGCCTCGGGTGCCCGCGAGCAGTACTTC.

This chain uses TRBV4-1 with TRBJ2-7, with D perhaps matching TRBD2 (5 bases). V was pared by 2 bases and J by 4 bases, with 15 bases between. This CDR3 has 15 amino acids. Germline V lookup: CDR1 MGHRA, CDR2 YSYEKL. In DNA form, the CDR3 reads TGCGCCAGCAGCCAAAACGGACGGAGGTCTTACGAGCAGTACTTC. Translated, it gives CASSQNGRRSYEQYF.

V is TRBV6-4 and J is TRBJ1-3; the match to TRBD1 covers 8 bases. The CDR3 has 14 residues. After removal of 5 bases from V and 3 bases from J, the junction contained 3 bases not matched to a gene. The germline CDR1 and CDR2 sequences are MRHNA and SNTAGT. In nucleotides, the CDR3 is TGTGCCAGCAGTCCGGACAGGGATGGAAACACCATATATTTT. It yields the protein CASSPDRDGNTIYF.

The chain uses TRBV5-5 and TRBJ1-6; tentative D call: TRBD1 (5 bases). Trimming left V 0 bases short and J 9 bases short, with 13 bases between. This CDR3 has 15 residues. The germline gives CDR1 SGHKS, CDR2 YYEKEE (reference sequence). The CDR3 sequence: CASSLEGQTGSPLHF. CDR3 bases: TGTGCCAGCAGCTTGGAAGGACAAACAGGTTCACCCCTCCACTTT.

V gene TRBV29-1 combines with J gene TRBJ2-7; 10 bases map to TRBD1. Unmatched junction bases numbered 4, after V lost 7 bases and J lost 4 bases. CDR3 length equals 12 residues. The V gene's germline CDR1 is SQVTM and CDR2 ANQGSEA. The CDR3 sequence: CSARDRGYEQYF. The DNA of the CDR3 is TGCAGCGCCCGGGACAGGGGTTACGAGCAGTACTTC.

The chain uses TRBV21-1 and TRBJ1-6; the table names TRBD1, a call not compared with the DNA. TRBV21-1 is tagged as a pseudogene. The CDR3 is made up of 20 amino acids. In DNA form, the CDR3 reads TGTGCCAGCAGCAGAAATCCCTTACTGGACACCTTAAATTATAATTCACCCCTCCACTTT. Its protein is CASSRNPLLDTLNYNSPLHF.

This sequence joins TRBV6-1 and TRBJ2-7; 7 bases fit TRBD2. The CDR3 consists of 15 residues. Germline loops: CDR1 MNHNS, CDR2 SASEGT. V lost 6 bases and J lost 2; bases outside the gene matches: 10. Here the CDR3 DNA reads TGTGCCAGCAGCCCCCAGTCTAGCGGACCCTACGAGCAGTACTTC. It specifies CASSPQSSGPYEQYF.

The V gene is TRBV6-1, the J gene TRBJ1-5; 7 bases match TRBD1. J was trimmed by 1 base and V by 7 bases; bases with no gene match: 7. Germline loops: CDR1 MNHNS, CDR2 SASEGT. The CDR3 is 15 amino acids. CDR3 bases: TGTGCCAGCACCCCAAGGGGACAGAGCAATCAGCCCCAGCATTTT. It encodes CASTPRGQSNQPQHF.

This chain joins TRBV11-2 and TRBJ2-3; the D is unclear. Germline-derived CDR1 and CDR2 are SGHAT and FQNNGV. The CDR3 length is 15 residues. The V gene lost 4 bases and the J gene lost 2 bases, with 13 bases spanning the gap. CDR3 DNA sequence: TGTGCCAGCAGCTCCGAATTTGACAACACAGATACGCAGTATTTT. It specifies CASSSEFDNTDTQYF.